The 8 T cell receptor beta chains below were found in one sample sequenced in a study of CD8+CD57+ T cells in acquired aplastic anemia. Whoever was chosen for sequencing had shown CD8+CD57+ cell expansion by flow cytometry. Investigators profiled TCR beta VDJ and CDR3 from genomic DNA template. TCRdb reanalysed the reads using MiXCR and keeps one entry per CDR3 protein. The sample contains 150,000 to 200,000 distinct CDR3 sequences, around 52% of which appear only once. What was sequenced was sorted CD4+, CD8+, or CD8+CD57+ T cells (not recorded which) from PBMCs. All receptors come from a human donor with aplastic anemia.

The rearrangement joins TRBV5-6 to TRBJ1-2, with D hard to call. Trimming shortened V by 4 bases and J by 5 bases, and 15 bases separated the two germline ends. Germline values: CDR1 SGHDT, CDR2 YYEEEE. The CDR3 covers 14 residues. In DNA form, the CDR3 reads TGTGCCAGCAGCCAAGGAAGGGAGGGATATGGCTACACCTTC. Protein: CASSQGREGYGYTF.

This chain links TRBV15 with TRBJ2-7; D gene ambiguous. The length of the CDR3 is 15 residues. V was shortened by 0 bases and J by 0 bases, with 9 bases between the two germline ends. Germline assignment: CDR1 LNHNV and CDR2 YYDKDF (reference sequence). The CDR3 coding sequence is TGTGCCACCAGCAGAGAGGGCAGTTTCTCCTACGAGCAGTACTTC. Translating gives CATSREGSFSYEQYF.

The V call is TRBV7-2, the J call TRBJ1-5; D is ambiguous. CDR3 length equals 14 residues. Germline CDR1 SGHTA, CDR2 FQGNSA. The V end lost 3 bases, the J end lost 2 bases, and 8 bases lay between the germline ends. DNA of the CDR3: TGTGCCAGCAGCTTGAGGCAGGGCAATCAGCCCCAGCATTTT. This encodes CASSLRQGNQPQHF.

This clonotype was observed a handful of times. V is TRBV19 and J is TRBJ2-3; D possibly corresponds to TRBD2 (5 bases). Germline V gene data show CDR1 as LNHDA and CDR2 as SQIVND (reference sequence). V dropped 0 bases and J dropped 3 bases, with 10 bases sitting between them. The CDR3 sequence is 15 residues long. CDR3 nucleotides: TGTGCCAGTAGTATAGATGCTCGACTAACAGATACGCAGTATTTT. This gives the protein CASSIDARLTDTQYF.

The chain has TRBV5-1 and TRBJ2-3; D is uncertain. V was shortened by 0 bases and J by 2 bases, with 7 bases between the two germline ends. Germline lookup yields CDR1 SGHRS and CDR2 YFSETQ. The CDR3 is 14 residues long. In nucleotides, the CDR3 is TGCGCCAGCAGCTTGGTCGGGTCCACAGATACGCAGTATTTT. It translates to CASSLVGSTDTQYF.

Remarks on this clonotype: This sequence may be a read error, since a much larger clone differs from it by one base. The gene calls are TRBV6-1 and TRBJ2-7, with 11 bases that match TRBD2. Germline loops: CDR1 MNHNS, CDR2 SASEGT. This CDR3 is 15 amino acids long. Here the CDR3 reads CASSQTSGVSYEQHF. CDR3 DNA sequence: TGTGCCAGCAGTCAGACTAGCGGGGTCTCCTACGAGCAGCACTTC.

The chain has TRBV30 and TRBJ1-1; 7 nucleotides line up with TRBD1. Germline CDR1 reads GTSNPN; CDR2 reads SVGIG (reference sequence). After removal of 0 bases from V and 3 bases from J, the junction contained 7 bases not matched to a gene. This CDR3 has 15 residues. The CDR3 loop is CAWSVTTTGYTEAFF. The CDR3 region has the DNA TGTGCCTGGAGTGTGACAACGACAGGGTACACTGAAGCTTTCTTT.

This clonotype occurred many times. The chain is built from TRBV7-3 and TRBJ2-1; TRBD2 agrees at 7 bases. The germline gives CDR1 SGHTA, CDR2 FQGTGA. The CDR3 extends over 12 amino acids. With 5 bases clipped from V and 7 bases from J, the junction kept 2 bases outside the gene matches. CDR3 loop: CASSPGGNEQFF. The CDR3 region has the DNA TGTGCCAGCAGCCCCGGGGGGAATGAGCAGTTCTTC.